The 18 T cell receptor beta chains in this list originate from one sample, sequenced in a study of T cells in Graves' hyperthyroidism and ophthalmopathy. RNA transcripts yielded amplified TCR beta CDR3 regions. The HTBI set primed first-round TCR CDR3 RT-PCR. TCRdb independently ran MiXCR on the multiplex PCR reads; one entry per CDR3 protein. The table has 530,000 or so distinct CDR3 sequences, 24% seen once; the top ten hold 11%. Material for sequencing was blood. The receptors here all came from a woman in her twenties or thirties with Graves' ophthalmopathy.

This chain connects TRBV29-1 to TRBJ2-5; D gene unclear. The CDR3 runs to 14 residues. V was pared by 3 bases and J by 5 bases, with 16 bases between. In germline, CDR1 is SQVTM, CDR2 ANQGSEA. CDR3: CSVEEATRPETQYF. The CDR3 DNA follows: TGCAGCGTTGAGGAAGCCACCAGGCCGGAGACCCAGTACTTC.

This clonotype was counted many times. The rearrangement uses TRBV7-9 and TRBJ2-5, with 10 bases aligning to TRBD1. The CDR3 consists of 13 residues. CDR1 and CDR2 (germline): SEHNR, FQNEAQ (reference sequence). V trimming: 4 bases; J trimming: 7 bases; junction bases outside the gene matches: 3. The CDR3 sequence: CASSSTGGGTQYF. As DNA, the CDR3 is TGTGCCAGCAGCTCGACAGGGGGCGGGACCCAGTACTTC. The complete variable domain, with remaining parts taken from reference TRBV7-9 and TRBJ2-5, reads DTGVSQNPRHKITKRGQNVTFRCDPISEHNRLYWYRQTLGQGPEFLTYFQNEAQLEKSRLLSDRFSAERPKGSFSTLEIQRTEQGDSAMYLCASSSTGGGTQYFGPGTRLLVL.

This clonotype was seen many times. The chain recombines TRBV29-1 with TRBJ1-2; the D gene is possibly TRBD1 (5 bases). CDR1 is SQVTM and CDR2 is ANQGSEA in the germline V gene. The CDR3 loop spans 13 amino acids. Trimming left V 7 bases short and J 0 bases short, with 12 bases between. The CDR3 region is CSATRDANYGYTF. The CDR3, as DNA: TGCAGCGCTACAAGGGACGCTAACTATGGCTACACCTTC. Variable domain in full (rest from reference TRBV29-1 and TRBJ1-2): SAVISQKPSRDICQRGTSLTIQCQVDSQVTMMFWYRQQPGQSLTLIATANQGSEATYESGFVIDKFPISRPNLTFSTLTVSNMSPEDSSIYLCSATRDANYGYTFGSGTRLTVV.

Notes on this clonotype: A junction end diverges from the germline sequence, so it may reflect a read error. The chain uses TRBV7-7 and TRBJ2-5; 8 nucleotides align to TRBD2. Germline CDR1 and CDR2: SSHAT and FNYEAQ (reference sequence). There are 16 residues in the CDR3. CDR3 nucleotide sequence: TGTGCTAGCAGCTTAGGCGATAGCGGGATCCGAGAGACCCAGTACTTC. This gives the protein CASSLGDSGIRETQYF.

This clonotype was observed a few times. V and J are TRBV20-1 and TRBJ1-6; 8 bases map to TRBD1. The V gene's germline CDR1 is DFQATT and CDR2 SNEGSKA (reference sequence). V gave up 1 base and J gave up 9 bases; unmatched junction bases: 5. The CDR3 loop spans 14 amino acids. The CDR3 nucleotides read TGCAGTGCTAGAGTTCAGGGGGCAGGTTCACCCCTCCACTTT. It specifies CSARVQGAGSPLHF.

The genes are TRBV5-5 and TRBJ1-5; 8 bases match TRBD1. Germline V lookup: CDR1 SGHKS, CDR2 YYEKEE (reference sequence). V was clipped by 0 bases and J by 3 bases; unmatched bases: 5. The CDR3 covers 16 residues. The CDR3 protein is CASSLGQGLNNQPQHF. DNA for the CDR3: TGTGCCAGCAGCTTGGGACAGGGGTTAAACAATCAGCCCCAGCATTTT.

This clonotype was counted a few times. The chain is built from TRBV3-1 and TRBJ2-2, with D unresolved. CDR3 length equals 13 residues. V was clipped by 0 bases and J by 6 bases, with 5 bases between them. Germline CDR1 and CDR2: LGHDT and YNNKEL (reference sequence). The CDR3 reads CASSQEQSGELFF. Written as DNA, the CDR3 is TGTGCCAGCAGCCAAGAACAGTCCGGGGAGCTGTTTTTT.

The CDR3 sequence is CASSSQGFPPYEQYF. Written as DNA, the CDR3 is TGTGCCAGCAGCTCACAGGGGTTCCCTCCCTACGAGCAGTACTTC. The chain combines TRBV7-2 with TRBJ2-7; 7 nucleotides align to TRBD1. The CDR3 has 15 amino acids. Germline lookup yields CDR1 SGHTA and CDR2 FQGNSA. Trimming at V came to 4 bases and at J to 2 bases, leaving 8 bases not matched to a gene.

This clonotype came up a few times. The chain joins TRBV18 to TRBJ1-2; no firm D call. Between the trimmed V and J ends, which lost 3 bases and 3 bases, there was a span of 11 bases. From germline, CDR1 is KGHSH and CDR2 LQKENI. The CDR3 is 14 amino acids. The CDR3 DNA follows: TGTGCCAGCTCACCCCGGGAGACGGACTATGGCTACACCTTC. Encoded protein: CASSPRETDYGYTF.

This clonotype turned up a few times. V usage is TRBV5-1 and J usage is TRBJ2-7, with D possibly matching TRBD2 (5 bases). Trimming cost V 4 bases and J 2 bases, with 10 bases left between them. The CDR3 extends over 13 amino acids. Per germline, CDR1 SGHRS and CDR2 YFSETQ. The CDR3 DNA sequence: TGCGCCAGCAGCCAAGGAGCGGCCTACGAGCAGTACTTC. This encodes CASSQGAAYEQYF.

This clonotype turned up a few times. The chain joins TRBV6-5 to TRBJ2-7; TRBD1 might be the D (6 bases). This CDR3 is 15 amino acids long. V lost 2 bases and J 6 bases, leaving 17 bases between the germline ends. Germline V CDR1 and CDR2: MNHEY, SVGAGI. CDR3: CASSYRIRQVSEQYF. The CDR3 coding sequence is TGTGCCAGCAGTTACCGGATTAGACAGGTCTCCGAGCAGTACTTC.

This clonotype was recorded many times. The J gene is TRBJ1-1, the V gene TRBV7-9; D ambiguous. The CDR3 totals 15 residues. V was pared by 2 bases and J by 7 bases, with 17 bases between. Germline assignment: CDR1 SEHNR and CDR2 FQNEAQ (reference sequence). As DNA, the CDR3 is TGTGCCAGCAGCTTAAGTACCGTAAACAAGATTGAAGCTTTCTTT. Translated: CASSLSTVNKIEAFF.

Only a few counts were recorded for this clonotype. The gene calls are TRBV12-3 or TRBV12-4 and TRBJ2-5, with TRBD1 matching 10 bases. The CDR3 covers 15 residues. J lost 5 bases, V lost 5 bases, and 8 bases had no gene match. Here the CDR3 DNA reads TGTGCCAGCAGTACGTGGGACAGGGGTGAGGAGACCCAGTACTTC. This encodes CASSTWDRGEETQYF.

The CDR3 spells CSAPPGQGDGKNIQYF. Written as DNA, the CDR3 is TGCAGTGCTCCTCCGGGACAGGGAGATGGCAAAAACATTCAGTACTTC. The chain combines TRBV20-1 with TRBJ2-4; 9 nucleotides align to TRBD1. Unmatched junction bases numbered 11, after V lost 5 bases and J lost 3 bases. This CDR3 has 16 amino acids. Germline assignment: CDR1 DFQATT and CDR2 SNEGSKA (reference sequence).

This chain joins TRBV5-1 and TRBJ2-7; either TRBD1 or TRBD2 may supply D (5 bases each). Trimming stripped 0 bases from V and 9 bases from J, with 16 bases between. Germline loops: CDR1 SGHRS, CDR2 YFSETQ. The CDR3 spans 14 residues. In DNA, the CDR3 is TGCGCCAGCAGCTTGGTATCGTCTGGGACGGTGCAGTACTTC. Translated, it gives CASSLVSSGTVQYF.

This clonotype was recorded once. The chain links TRBV15 to TRBJ2-7; D uncertain. The CDR3 consists of 14 residues. Trimming left V 1 base short and J 0 bases short, with 7 bases between. Per the germline V gene, CDR1 is LNHNV and CDR2 is YYDKDF (reference sequence). The DNA of the CDR3 is TGTGCCACCAGCAGAGGCACAGACTCCTACGAGCAGTACTTC. The encoded protein is CATSRGTDSYEQYF.

In its sample, this clonotype was seen once. The rearrangement uses TRBV3-1 and TRBJ1-1; TRBD1 matches at 12 bases. Germline loops: CDR1 LGHDT, CDR2 YNNKEL (reference sequence). V was clipped by 4 bases and J by 5 bases; unmatched bases: 5. This CDR3 is 15 amino acids long. The CDR3 nucleotides read TGTGCCAGCAGCCGAGGGACAGGGGGCCGTACTGAAGCTTTCTTT. The encoded protein is CASSRGTGGRTEAFF.

Ten or more counts support this clonotype. The chain couples TRBV30 to TRBJ2-2; 9 bases fit TRBD1. CDR3 size: 15 residues. Germline V gene lookup returns CDR1 GTSNPN and CDR2 SVGIG (reference sequence). Unmatched junction bases numbered 10, after V lost 5 bases and J lost 6 bases. CDR3 bases: TGTGCCTGGTGGACCGGGACAGGGTATTCCGGGGAGCTGTTTTTT. Translated, it gives CAWWTGTGYSGELFF. Full variable domain (outside the CDR3, taken from reference TRBV30 and TRBJ2-2): SQTIHQWPATLVQPVGSPLSLECTVEGTSNPNLYWYRQAAGRGLQLLFYSVGIGQISSEVPQNLSASRPQDRQFILSSKKLLLSDSGFYLCAWWTGTGYSGELFFGEGSRLTVL.